The sequence of this T cell receptor beta chain was determined in a study of T cell responses to AZD1222 COVID-19 vaccine. Study-level points and caveats: AZD1222 recipients seropositive at baseline numbered only six or seven. The study found vaccine-associated CD4 TCRs spanning spike, dominant at 160-218 and 743-854.

Analysis merged second doses at about 4 or about 12 weeks. Assay: immunoSEQ multiplex PCR; the TCRdb copy retains only in-frame clones and omits some. Of around 73,000 clones in the sample, roughly 89% were seen once. In its sample, this clone was seen once. Its specificity is not known. This TCR derives from an adult who received the AZD1222 COVID-19 vaccine. The sample here was peripheral blood, taken 28 days after the second AZD1222 dose.

The CDR3 bases are TGTGCCAGCAGCCGAAATAGGGACAATAACTATGGCTACACCTTC. Its translation is CASSRNRDNNYGYTF. This rearrangement joins TRBV3-1 (or the pseudogene TRBV3-2) to TRBJ1-2; possibly TRBD1 for D (6 bases). The CDR3 spans 15 residues. V lost 4 bases and J 1 base, leaving 13 bases between the germline ends. Germline-derived CDR1 and CDR2 are LGHDT and YNNKEL (reference sequence).